This TCR beta chain stems from a study of identifying expanded T cells in peripheral blood (dated by TCRdb to between 2019 and 2020). Context from the whole study: Technical replicates were generated by sequencing separate aliquots of the same genomic DNA pool, with four replicates compared pairwise. Overall results and qualifications from the work: It was expected by the authors that biological variance in healthy repertoires might increase further over much longer intervals, such as months to years. Around 1.3 differentially abundant clones were flagged by the binomial model between technical replicates, whereas about 17 and 20 were flagged over roughly two weeks and four weeks, respectively. The beta-binomial model significantly reduced the number of clones called differentially abundant and the false-positive rate across all healthy-donor time intervals. In all healthy donors, the variance in clone template counts between samples taken 2 to 3 weeks apart rose significantly as total template count increased.

During the collection period, no immune events, such as infections, were documented for the healthy donors. Time-dependent variance in a beta-binomial model of T-cell clone differential abundance was calibrated using healthy-donor blood repertoires as a training cohort. The training cohort included about ten healthy donors, of whom 3 were female and 7 were male. Donor ages ranged from roughly 25 to 65 years, with an average of roughly 40 years. Whole blood from each healthy donor was obtained from a commercial supplier and was collected at three time points about two weeks apart. For immunosequencing, genomic DNA was extracted from unsorted whole blood. The immunoSEQ Assay, which relies on bias-controlled multiplex PCR amplification of genomic DNA, was used to profile TCRbeta CDR3 regions. On the study's bioinformatics: To quantify the absolute abundance of each unique TCRbeta CDR3 region, the sequences were collapsed and filtered. Differential abundance was assessed using a binomial (Fisher-equivalent) model and a beta-binomial model in which time-dependent variance fitted from healthy donors was added. Any clone with fewer than 5 combined templates was excluded, and a clone was called differentially abundant if its Benjamini-Hochberg FDR was below 0.01. The form v = (b*log(k)+a)^2 was used to model beta-binomial variance as a function of total template count across the two samples. Here the immuneACCESS table is served through TCRdb, limited to in-frame sequences with V and J called. Missing clones are a known gap in these copies; in checked studies unresolved V genes cover under half, and the rest lacks a known reason. The V and J calls and clone size are taken from that table; D and trimming were inferred from the DNA. The sample has 90,000 to 100,000 clones on record, around nine tenths of them singletons. About 3.9% of the sample comes from the top ten.

The CDR3 covers 16 residues, taking in both the cysteine and the phenylalanine. Solely the CDR3 DNA is kept, with 48 bases framed from the first base. V is cut back by 2 bases and J by 3 bases, with 4 bases in the junction unmatched. CDR1 and CDR2, looked up from the germline V gene (reference sequence), are MNHEY and SMNVEV. Details on this clone: This clone's antigen is unknown. Within one base of it there is no much larger clone, and no base qualities were kept.

The chain employs TRBV27 and TRBJ2-3; 11 of the junction bases match TRBD1. The sample consisted of blood. The sequence was obtained from a person aged 18 to 70 in good health. The sequenced DNA is TGTGCCAGCAGTTTAGGACAGGGGGCCGCTACAGATACGCAGTATTTT. Translated, it gives CASSLGQGAATDTQYF.